This TCR beta chain appears in the sequencing data of a study of blood T cell repertoires in COVID-19. Study-wide context: Samples came from the United States, Italy and Spain, spanning acute and convalescent COVID-19. From T cells, B-cell-depleted T cells, or PBMCs came the material, which was cDNA or gDNA.

The V and J ends lost 4 bases and 3 bases respectively, with 6 bases between them. Germline V gene sequence: CDR1 SGHVS, CDR2 FNYEAQ. This CDR3 is built from 12 residues. Of note for this clone: Other DNA variants within this sample encode the same CDR3.

Original handling: Counts of nucleated cells, estimated from reference gene primer amplification, were obtained. Profiled with immunoSEQ multiplex PCR; TCRdb holds only in-frame clones, not every one. V, J and clone size derive from that table, while D and trimming were established from the DNA sequence. The table records a few hundred thousand clones, 85% to 90% of them present only once. The chain combines TRBV7-6 with TRBJ2-5, with D hard to call. The sequencing sample was made of peripheral blood. The sequence was collected from a woman in her fifties or sixties with acute or convalescent COVID-19. CDR3 protein: CASSSREETQYF. The CDR3 DNA reads TGTGCCAGCAGCTCGCGAGAAGAGACCCAGTACTTC. Full variable domain (missing parts from reference TRBV7-6 and TRBJ2-5): GAGVSQSPRYKVTKRGQDVALRCDPISGHVSLYWYRQALGQGPEFLTYFNYEAQQDKSGLPNDRFSAERPEGSISTLTIQRTEQRDSAMYRCASSSREETQYFGPGTRLLVL.